One and the same sample provided the 23 T cell receptor beta chains below, sequenced in a study of T cells in Graves' hyperthyroidism and ophthalmopathy. The CDR3 regions of TCR beta were amplified from RNA transcripts. A first-round RT-PCR of the TCR CDR3 used the HTBI primer set. MiXCR, run by TCRdb on the multiplex PCR reads, gives a single entry per CDR3 protein. The table includes about 770,000 distinct CDR3 sequences, 18% detected once. Sequencing input: blood. These receptors were obtained from a woman aged 45-65 years with Graves' hyperthyroidism that later progressed to Graves' ophthalmopathy.

Note on this clonotype: A read error is possible here, since a much larger clone lies one base away. The chain couples TRBV12-3 or TRBV12-4 to TRBJ1-5, with TRBD1 matching 7 bases. This CDR3 contains 17 residues. CDR3 DNA sequence: TGTGCCAGCAGTAGAGGGGACAGCCCCCTTAGCAATCAGTCCCAGCATTTT. Protein sequence: CASSRGDSPLSNQSQHF.

The chain combines TRBV27 with TRBJ1-1; TRBD1 might be the D (5 bases). V was clipped by 7 bases and J by 4 bases, with 16 bases between them. Germline V gives CDR1 MNHEY, CDR2 SMNVEV (reference sequence). The CDR3 loop spans 14 amino acids. This CDR3 reads CASTGWGGGTEAFF. The CDR3 coding sequence is TGTGCCAGCACCGGTTGGGGGGGGGGCACTGAAGCTTTCTTT.

This clonotype showed up many times. This sequence joins TRBV2 and TRBJ1-2, with TRBD1 identical over 7 bases. The trim removed 10 bases at V and 4 bases at J, leaving 6 bases unmatched. The CDR3 is made up of 12 amino acids. CDR1 is SNHLY, CDR2 FYNNEI, per germline. CDR3 coding DNA: TGTGCCACCCGACAGGGATCCTATGGCTACACCTTC. This codes for CATRQGSYGYTF.

Only a few counts were recorded for this clonotype. The rearrangement joins TRBV11-2 to TRBJ2-7; no definite D call. The CDR3 totals 14 residues. The V end lost 5 bases, the J end lost 3 bases, and 14 bases lay between the germline ends. CDR1 SGHAT and CDR2 FQNNGV come from the germline V gene. The CDR3 bases are TGTGCCAGCAGCCTCTACCCTGGCGGCTACGAGCAGTACTTC. It yields the protein CASSLYPGGYEQYF.

At least ten counts were recorded for this clonotype. This sequence joins TRBV7-2 and TRBJ1-3; perhaps TRBD1 as D (5 bases). Germline CDR1 is SGHTA and CDR2 is FQGNSA. This CDR3 spans 16 amino acids. Trimming cost V 5 bases and J 0 bases, with 14 bases left between them. The CDR3 reads CASSQDGTYSGNTIYF. CDR3 DNA sequence: TGTGCCAGCAGCCAAGACGGGACGTACTCTGGAAACACCATATATTTT.

This clonotype was seen only a few times. The CDR3 protein is CASSEDPGQGFTLHF. In DNA, the CDR3 is TGTGCCAGCAGCGAAGACCCGGGACAGGGATTCACCCTCCACTTT. This chain connects TRBV9 to TRBJ1-6; 9 bases fit TRBD1. This CDR3 has 15 amino acids. With V trimmed by 3 bases and J by 14 bases, 12 bases remained unmatched. Germline V CDR1 and CDR2: SGDLS, YYNGEE. The full variable domain, with the rest looked up from reference TRBV9 and TRBJ1-6, is DSGVTQTPKHLITATGQRVTLRCSPRSGDLSVYWYQQSLDQGLQFLIQYYNGEERAKGNILERFSAQQFPDLHSELNLSSLELGDSALYFCASSEDPGQGFTLHFGNGTRLTVT.

The genes are TRBV29-1 and TRBJ1-3; tentative D call: TRBD1 (5 bases). The CDR3 runs to 14 residues. The ends were cut back, 3 bases at V and 4 bases at J, with 13 bases in the middle. Germline assignment: CDR1 SQVTM and CDR2 ANQGSEA. The CDR3 region is CSVEFVTAGNTIYF. CDR3 sequence (DNA): TGCAGCGTTGAGTTCGTGACAGCAGGAAACACCATATATTTT. Drawing the rest from reference TRBV29-1 and TRBJ1-3, the complete variable domain is SAVISQKPSRDICQRGTSLTIQCQVDSQVTMMFWYRQQPGQSLTLIATANQGSEATYESGFVIDKFPISRPNLTFSTLTVSNMSPEDSSIYLCSVEFVTAGNTIYFGEGSWLTVV.

This clonotype was counted a few times. This chain connects TRBV20-1 to TRBJ1-5; the D is unclear. Germline V gene data show CDR1 as DFQATT and CDR2 as SNEGSKA (reference sequence). The V and J ends lost 1 base and 0 bases respectively, with 7 bases between them. This CDR3 has 14 amino acids. The chain's CDR3 is CSARAWVSNQPQHF. The CDR3 region has the DNA TGCAGTGCTAGAGCTTGGGTTAGCAATCAGCCCCAGCATTTT.

This clonotype was found many times. The V gene is TRBV7-9, the J gene TRBJ2-7, with 7 positions matching TRBD2. Germline values: CDR1 SEHNR, CDR2 FQNEAQ (reference sequence). The CDR3 is 16 residues long. The V segment lost 0 bases and the J segment 5 bases; nucleotides outside the gene matches: 10. The CDR3 DNA is TGTGCCAGCAGCTTAGCTGTAGGGGACTATAGCCACGAGCAGTACTTC. It specifies CASSLAVGDYSHEQYF.

This clonotype was recorded at least ten times. V and J are TRBV4-2 and TRBJ2-5, with D maybe TRBD2 (7 bases). V was cut by 3 bases and J by 5 bases, with 16 bases left in between. In germline, CDR1 is LGHNA, CDR2 YNFKEQ. CDR3 size: 15 residues. CDR3 sequence: CASSQEPGGWETQYF. The CDR3 DNA follows: TGTGCCAGCAGCCAGGAACCGGGGGGCTGGGAGACCCAGTACTTC.

V is TRBV30 and J is TRBJ1-5, with a possible D match to TRBD1 (5 bases). The CDR3 is 17 residues long. V shed 2 bases and J shed 4 bases, with 21 bases lying between them. Germline lookup yields CDR1 GTSNPN and CDR2 SVGIG (reference sequence). CDR3 in DNA: TGTGCCTGGAGTCTGGCCTCACCGGGACTGATAAATCAGCCCCAGCATTTT. It codes for CAWSLASPGLINQPQHF.

This chain connects TRBV15 to TRBJ2-3; weak D call: TRBD2 (5 bases). This CDR3 is built from 16 residues. Trimming left V 0 bases short and J 0 bases short, with 10 bases between. Germline V gene sequence: CDR1 LNHNV, CDR2 YYDKDF (reference sequence). The CDR3 reads CATSREHRTSTDTQYF. CDR3 sequence (DNA): TGTGCCACCAGCAGAGAGCATAGGACTAGCACAGATACGCAGTATTTT.

The sample holds many counts of this clonotype. The chain carries TRBV7-9 and TRBJ2-1; 8 nucleotides align to TRBD1. The germline gives CDR1 SEHNR, CDR2 FQNEAQ (reference sequence). Trimming took 3 bases from V and 1 from J; bases not matched to a gene: 11. There are 18 residues in the CDR3. CDR3 coding DNA: TGTGCCAGCAGCTTGCTAGCCAGGGGGCAGGGTTCCTACAATGAGCAGTTCTTC. Protein: CASSLLARGQGSYNEQFF.

This clonotype was observed many times. The V and J genes are TRBV12-3 or TRBV12-4 and TRBJ2-1, with TRBD2 matching 11 bases. CDR3 length: 15 residues. Unmatched junction bases numbered 10, after V lost 3 bases and J lost 12 bases. In nucleotides, the CDR3 is TGTGCCAGCAGTTTTAGCGGGGGGGCCTGGATTCTGCAGTTCTTC. Amino acid sequence: CASSFSGGAWILQFF.

This clonotype was observed many times. One base away lies a much larger clone, so this may be a sequencing read error. The J gene is TRBJ2-3, the V gene TRBV7-9, with D possibly TRBD2 on 5 matching bases. V was trimmed by 6 bases and J by 3 bases, leaving 7 bases between them. CDR3 length: 12 amino acids. The germline V gene has CDR1 SEHNR and CDR2 FQNEAQ (reference sequence). The CDR3: CASRSGTDTQYF. The CDR3 DNA reads TGTGCCAGCAGGTCGGGGACAGATACGCAGTATTTT.

This chain connects TRBV6-1 to TRBJ1-2; D is possibly TRBD1 (6 bases). This CDR3 is built from 13 residues. The germline gives CDR1 MNHNS, CDR2 SASEGT. V lost 5 bases to trimming and J lost 10 bases, with 17 bases between them. CDR3: CASSLTGTGIYTF. CDR3 in DNA: TGTGCCAGCAGTTTGACCGGAACAGGGATCTACACCTTC.

This clonotype was seen at least ten times. This chain links TRBV18 with TRBJ2-7, with D hard to call. This CDR3 comprises 14 residues. CDR1 is KGHSH and CDR2 is LQKENI in the germline V gene. V shed 0 bases and J shed 4 bases, with 10 bases lying between them. CDR3 sequence (DNA): TGTGCCAGCTCACCACCGGTTCAAATGTACGAGCAGTACTTC. This encodes CASSPPVQMYEQYF. Complete variable domain (other parts from reference TRBV18 and TRBJ2-7): NAGVMQNPRHLVRRRGQEARLRCSPMKGHSHVYWYRQLPEEGLKFMVYLQKENIIDESGMPKERFSAEFPKEGPSILRIQQVVRGDSAAYFCASSPPVQMYEQYFGPGTRLTVT.

In nucleotides, the CDR3 is TGTGCCAGTAAATCCCGGGACTTCTATGGCTACACCTTC. This gives the protein CASKSRDFYGYTF. The rearrangement joins TRBV19 to TRBJ1-2; D may be TRBD1 (5 bases). The germline V and J ends were trimmed by 7 bases and 4 bases, with 13 bases remaining between them. Germline V gene sequence: CDR1 LNHDA, CDR2 SQIVND (reference sequence). The CDR3 length is 13 residues.

The rearrangement joins TRBV7-9 to TRBJ1-2; D may be TRBD1 (6 bases). The CDR3 consists of 16 residues. Germline-derived CDR1 and CDR2 are SEHNR and FQNEAQ (reference sequence). V was pared by 4 bases and J by 5 bases, with 20 bases between. CDR3 coding DNA: TGTGCCAGCAGCTCCACCATCCAGGGGAGACTTTATGGCTACACCTTC. Protein: CASSSTIQGRLYGYTF.

The table lists this clonotype with a few counts. The J gene is TRBJ1-3, the V gene TRBV2; the D is unclear. Germline V gene sequence: CDR1 SNHLY, CDR2 FYNNEI. V dropped 1 base and J dropped 1 base, with 5 bases sitting between them. This CDR3 region has 14 residues. The DNA of the CDR3 is TGTGCCAGCAGTGAAGACGCATCTGGAAACACCATATATTTT. This encodes CASSEDASGNTIYF.

This clonotype was picked up many times. This chain connects TRBV6-1 to TRBJ2-5; 11 bases map to TRBD1. The germline gives CDR1 MNHNS, CDR2 SASEGT. This CDR3 is built from 17 residues. V lost 5 bases, J lost 1 base, and 9 bases stayed unmatched. The CDR3 nucleotides read TGTGCCAGCAGTTCCACCCGGGACAGGGGGGTCCAAGAGACCCAGTACTTC. Protein sequence: CASSSTRDRGVQETQYF.

The table lists this clonotype with many counts. This chain joins TRBV6-5 and TRBJ1-5; possible D gene TRBD1, 5 bases. The V gene lost 7 bases and the J gene lost 8 bases, with 15 bases spanning the gap. This CDR3 contains 13 residues. In germline, CDR1 is MNHEY, CDR2 SVGAGI. The chain's CDR3 is CASMGGGYEPQHF. Written as DNA, the CDR3 is TGTGCCAGCATGGGGGGGGGATATGAGCCCCAGCATTTT.

Only a few counts were recorded for this clonotype. Given a much more abundant clone one base away, this may be a read error. No conserved phenylalanine or tryptophan ends this CDR3, so it is likely a read error. The chain employs TRBV30 and TRBJ2-7, with D possibly matching TRBD1 (7 bases). The germline V gene encodes CDR1 GTSNPN and CDR2 SVGIG (reference sequence). V lost 5 bases to trimming and J lost 7 bases, with 15 bases between them. This CDR3 is 12 amino acids long. CDR3 amino acids: CAWGMTGREQYL. The CDR3 coding sequence is TGTGCCTGGGGCATGACAGGGAGGGAGCAGTACCTC.